These T cell receptor beta chains were read from a single sample in a study of blood T cell repertoires in COVID-19. The assay was immunoSEQ multiplex PCR, and TCRdb's table has in-frame clones only and misses some. The table has more than 150,000 clones, almost 80% seen once; the top ten hold 15% to 20%. Sequencing used peripheral blood. These receptors were obtained from a man in his sixties with active or convalescent COVID-19. Each CDR3 is given with its conserved first and last residue. Fields, in order: V gene, CDR3 length, D gene, clone size, J gene, CDR3 DNA, CDR3 protein. The D gene is left open where the match is weak. Clone size is shown for a subset of rows, as once, few, many or a class of expanded clone.

TRBV2	15	-	few	TRBJ2-6	TGTGCCAGCAGCCAGGTGGCCTCTGGGGCCAACGTCCTGACTTTC	CASSQVASGANVLTF
TRBV4-2	17	-	few	TRBJ1-3	TGTGCCAGCAGCCAAGGCCGTGGGCTGGCTACTGGAAACACCATATATTTT	CASSQGRGLATGNTIYF
TRBV3-1/TRBV3-2	15	-	once	TRBJ1-1	TGTGCCAGCAGCCAACTACCTACAGTTAACACTGAAGCTTTCTTT	CASSQLPTVNTEAFF
TRBV11-3	16	-	-	TRBJ2-1	TGTGCCAGCAGCTTAGATAGGACTCTCAGGCTGGACGAGCAGTTCTTC	CASSLDRTLRLDEQFF
TRBV7-9	12	-	-	TRBJ1-2	TGTGCCAGCAGTACAGGGATTTATGGCTACACCTTC	CASSTGIYGYTF
TRBV28	18	TRBD2	-	TRBJ2-3	TGTGCCAGCAGTTCCGCCCGGCTGACTAGCGGGGCGGGAGATACGCAGTATTTT	CASSSARLTSGAGDTQYF
TRBV4-1	13	-	few	TRBJ2-7	TGCGCCAGCAGCCAAGATGTAGCCCTTCGGCAGTACTTC	CASSQDVALRQYF
TRBV11-2	13	TRBD1	few	TRBJ1-2	TGTGCCAGCAGCTTAGCACAGGGGTATGGCTACACCTTC	CASSLAQGYGYTF
TRBV29-1	17	TRBD2	-	TRBJ2-3	TGCAGCGTTGAATATGGCGGGGCTAGCGGGAGCCCAGATACGCAGTATTTT	CSVEYGGASGSPDTQYF
TRBV7-3	15	TRBD1	-	TRBJ2-1	TGTGCCAGCAGCCAAGACAGGGGGACTTACAATGAGCAGTTCTTC	CASSQDRGTYNEQFF
TRBV7-9	14	TRBD1	-	TRBJ2-1	TGTGCCAGCAGCCGGACAGGTATCGCGGATGAGCAGTTCTTC	CASSRTGIADEQFF
TRBV18	15	-	-	TRBJ2-6	TGTGCCAGCTCACCGGGGGGAAGTGGGGCCAACGTCCTGACTTTC	CASSPGGSGANVLTF
TRBV5-1	12	-	once	TRBJ2-1	TGCGCCAGCAGCTTGGGGCTCGATGAGCAGTTCTTC	CASSLGLDEQFF
TRBV2	12	-	-	TRBJ2-3	TGTGCCAGCAGCGCGGGAAAAGGTACGCAGTATTTT	CASSAGKGTQYF
TRBV19	14	-	-	TRBJ2-7	TGTGCCAGTAGTAATCCAGGGATCTCCTACGAGCAGTACTTC	CASSNPGISYEQYF
TRBV6-2/TRBV6-3	18	TRBD1	few	TRBJ1-6	TGTGCCAGCAGCCGCCGTCCGGGACAGACCATCAATAATTCACCCCTCCACTTT	CASSRRPGQTINNSPLHF
TRBV24-1	13	-	once	TRBJ2-3	TGTGCCACCAGGCAAGAGGTCACAGATACGCAGTATTTT	CATRQEVTDTQYF
TRBV7-3	14	-	-	TRBJ1-1	TGTGCCAGCAGCTTAGTACAGGTGAACACTGAAGCTTTCTTT	CASSLVQVNTEAFF
TRBV7-9	14	TRBD2	many	TRBJ2-1	TGTGCCAGCAGCACGAGCGGGAGTCACAATGAGCAGTTCTTC	CASSTSGSHNEQFF
TRBV2	13	TRBD2	-	TRBJ2-5	TGTGCCAGCAGCGGGACTAGCGGGATGACCCAGTACTTC	CASSGTSGMTQYF
TRBV5-5	16	TRBD1	-	TRBJ2-1	TGTGCCAGCAGCTTAATTTGGGGACAGGACTACAATGAGCAGTTCTTC	CASSLIWGQDYNEQFF
TRBV7-9	18	TRBD1	once	TRBJ2-2	TGTGCCAGCAGCTTAGGGACAGGGGCCCTCACGAACACCGGGGAGCTGTTTTTT	CASSLGTGALTNTGELFF
TRBV5-4	15	-	-	TRBJ1-1	TGTGCCAGCAGCCCGCGGGAGGGAGGCTTCACTGAAGCTTTCTTT	CASSPREGGFTEAFF
TRBV3-1/TRBV3-2	13	TRBD1	-	TRBJ1-1	TGTGCCAGCAGCTCGACAGGGAGAGTCGAAGCTTTCTTT	CASSSTGRVEAFF
TRBV28	12	-	-	TRBJ2-7	TGTGCCAGCACTCAAAGGCGGAACGAGCAGTACTTC	CASTQRRNEQYF
TRBV5-6	14	TRBD1	-	TRBJ2-3	TGTGCCAGCAGCTTTACAGGGGGAGGAGATACGCAGTATTTT	CASSFTGGGDTQYF
TRBV4-1	12	-	-	TRBJ2-7	TGCGCCAGCAGCCAACAGGGGCGCGAGCAGTACTTC	CASSQQGREQYF
TRBV11-2	16	-	-	TRBJ2-5	TGTGCCAGCAGCTTAGATCCGGGGTTAGGGTTTGAGACCCAGTACTTC	CASSLDPGLGFETQYF
TRBV7-3	15	-	-	TRBJ1-1	TGTGCCAGCAGCTCACAGGGTGGAGTCTCCTCTGAAGCTTTCTTT	CASSSQGGVSSEAFF
TRBV5-1	14	-	-	TRBJ2-7	TGCGCCAGCAGCTTGGCCTCCCCAGGGGACGAGCAGTACTTC	CASSLASPGDEQYF
TRBV15	14	-	-	TRBJ2-1	TGTGCCACCAGCCGGGCGGGAACATACAATGAGCAGTTCTTC	CATSRAGTYNEQFF
TRBV27	14	-	-	TRBJ2-2	TGTGCCAGCAGTTTAGGGCAGGTCACCGGGGAGCTGTTTTTT	CASSLGQVTGELFF
TRBV27	16	-	-	TRBJ2-2	TGTGCCAGCAGTTTAAACGGCAGGGTAATCACCGGGGAGCTGTTTTTT	CASSLNGRVITGELFF
TRBV2	14	-	-	TRBJ2-3	TGTGCCAGCAGTCGGACATTTAGCACAGATACGCAGTATTTT	CASSRTFSTDTQYF
TRBV24-1	15	TRBD2	-	TRBJ2-1	TGTGCCACCAGTCAAGCGGGACTTTCCTACAATGAGCAGTTCTTC	CATSQAGLSYNEQFF
TRBV18	19	-	-	TRBJ1-3	TGTGCCAGCTCACACTTTGGGGGCCGGACCGTGAGCTCTGGAAACACCATATATTTT	CASSHFGGRTVSSGNTIYF
TRBV2	14	TRBD1	-	TRBJ1-1	TGTGCCAGCAAACTGACAGGGGGTAGGACTGAAGCTTTCTTT	CASKLTGGRTEAFF
TRBV7-9	14	-	once	TRBJ2-2	TGTGCCAGCCCCAGCGGAGGAAACACCGGGGAGCTGTTTTTT	CASPSGGNTGELFF
TRBV28	18	TRBD2	-	TRBJ2-1	TGTGCCAGCAGTCCCATCCGGCGGACTAGCGGGCCCTACAATGAGCAGTTCTTC	CASSPIRRTSGPYNEQFF
TRBV5-6	16	-	-	TRBJ2-3	TGTGCCAGCAGCTTGGAGGGAGTACGCCTCACAGATACGCAGTATTTT	CASSLEGVRLTDTQYF
TRBV27	14	TRBD1	-	TRBJ2-7	TGTGCCAGCAGTATCAGGACAGGGAACTACGAGCAGTACTTC	CASSIRTGNYEQYF
TRBV4-3	16	TRBD1	-	TRBJ2-7	TGCGCCAGCAGCCAAGATTGGACAGGCGGTAACTACGAGCAGTACTTC	CASSQDWTGGNYEQYF
TRBV3-1/TRBV3-2	14	TRBD1	few	TRBJ1-1	TGTGCCAGCAGCCGAGGGACAGGTGGCACTGAAGCTTTCTTT	CASSRGTGGTEAFF
TRBV27	13	-	-	TRBJ2-4	TGTGCCAGCAGTTTATCGGAGCGTAGGATTCAGTACTTC	CASSLSERRIQYF
TRBV5-3	16	-	-	TRBJ1-2	TGTGCCAGAAGTGGGTTATGGGGGGGACGCGACTATGGCTACACCTTC	CARSGLWGGRDYGYTF
TRBV18	15	TRBD1	few	TRBJ1-6	TGTGCCAGCTCACCGAGGGACAGTTATAATTCACCCCTCCACTTT	CASSPRDSYNSPLHF
TRBV27	17	-	-	TRBJ2-5	TGTGCCAGCAGTTACCTCCGAGGAGGGAGTCCCCTTGAGACCCAGTACTTC	CASSYLRGGSPLETQYF
TRBV6-1	13	-	-	TRBJ2-3	TGTGCCAGCAGTACTAGGACTGCGGATACGCAGTATTTT	CASSTRTADTQYF
TRBV5-1	17	TRBD2	-	TRBJ2-3	TGCGCCAGCAGCTTGGACCTACTAGCGGACCTGGGGGATACGCAGTATTTT	CASSLDLLADLGDTQYF
TRBV5-1	15	TRBD2	-	TRBJ2-1	TGCGCCAGCAGCATTGTAGGGACTAGCGGCCATGAGCAGTTCTTC	CASSIVGTSGHEQFF
TRBV5-8	13	-	few	TRBJ1-2	TGTGCCAGCAGCTTTATGAGGCGAGGTGGCTACACCTTC	CASSFMRRGGYTF
TRBV6-4	13	-	-	TRBJ1-5	TGTGCCAGCAGTGCGGAGGGCGGTCAGCCCCAGCATTTT	CASSAEGGQPQHF
TRBV7-2	17	TRBD1	-	TRBJ2-2	TGTGCCAGCAGCTTAGCCCCCGGGACAGGGAGGACCGGGGAGCTGTTTTTT	CASSLAPGTGRTGELFF
TRBV6-5	14	TRBD1	-	TRBJ1-2	TGTGCCAGCAGGCAAGGACAGGTGGGCTATGGCTACACCTTC	CASRQGQVGYGYTF